This T cell receptor beta chain was profiled in a study of T-cell memory formation after mild COVID-19 (dated by TCRdb to about 2021). Study-level background: TCR sequence clusters from the two donors were found to be largely donor specific. Longitudinal TCRalpha and TCRbeta repertoire sequencing tracked T-cell clones expanding and contracting after mild COVID-19 in two donors. The cohort was made up of two young adult volunteers, one female and one male, who were previously healthy. General conclusions and limits of the study: SARS-CoV-2 specificity of the second-wave clones peaking on day 37 was not confirmed. Contracting CD4+ clones appeared mostly in the CM and EM memory subsets, whereas CD8+ clones were enriched in EMRA. The study covered only a couple of mild cases, and larger cohorts including severe cases with pre-infection samples were considered necessary. Clones that contracted from day 15 to 85 showed balanced CD4/CD8 phenotypes, whereas a second wave of clones that expanded from day 15 to 37 leaned towards CD4+. The detection of some responding clones in pre-infection memory suggests that pre-existing cross-reactive memory T cells joined the SARS-CoV-2 response.

This clonotype showed up just a few times. Its antigen is not yet known. It has no much larger one-base neighbor in the sample; base qualities were not kept. Including the terminal cysteine and valine, the CDR3 comprises 16 residues. The read is trimmed to its CDR3 DNA, 48 bases read in frame from base 1. The germline V gene supplies CDR1 SGHAT and CDR2 FQNNGV. Compared with germline, V lacks 5 bases and J lacks 7 bases; bases without a gene match: 14. The sequencer was an Illumina NovaSeq 6000. cDNA libraries for TCRalpha and TCRbeta were prepared by 5'RACE using constant-segment primers, with sample barcodes and unique molecular identifiers added. Trizol reagent was used to extract RNA from every sample. Amplification of the libraries took two PCR steps, and the second step added a second sample barcode plus Illumina TruSeq adapters. Sequencing of libraries was performed on an Illumina NovaSeq with 2 x 150 bp paired-end reads. As for the authors' bioinformatics: With migec v1.2.7, reads were demultiplexed and then collapsed into UMI-guided consensus sequences. Using mixcr v2.1.11, UMI consensuses were aligned to TRA and TRB V and J templates and then assembled into clonotypes. Expanded or contracted clonotypes were those called significant by both edgeR and NoisET, with noise models trained on biological replicates. For edgeR calls, the thresholds were a false discovery rate-adjusted p below 0.01 and a log2 fold-change of 1. PCA with hierarchical clustering of max-normalized trajectories of the 1000 most abundant clonotypes was used as exploratory dynamics analysis. The CD4 or CD8 phenotype of responding clones was assigned using the separately sequenced CD4+ and CD8+ repertoires. TCRdb's own reprocessing of the public reads used fastp at Q25 and MiXCR and kept productive beta chains. One record per CDR3 amino acid sequence lists the most common genes and DNA. The V and J calls reflect TCRdb's pipeline rather than the authors' work. For this sample the table gives 180,000 or so distinct CDR3 sequences, of which 9.5% to 13% were detected only once. 3.5% to 4.5% of the sample goes to the ten largest clones.

Ficoll-Paque density gradient centrifugation was used to isolate PBMCs. The chain links TRBV11-2 with TRBJ2-7, with 10 central nucleotides matching TRBD2. Material for sequencing was PBMCs or a T cell subset sorted from them (not recorded which). The sequence derives from a man aged 18 to 35 who had mild COVID-19 (a few samples of this study predate the infection). The sample titles of this study are shuffled in the database, so cell type and time point are left out; the donor was told from shared clones. The DNA is TGTGCCAGCAGCAGCCGGGCTAGCGGGGGCCAGGGGGAGCAGTACGTC. Its protein reads: CASSSRASGGQGEQYV.